This T cell receptor (beta chain) was captured in a study of blood T cells in healthy people across ages. Primed by a sample-barcoded 5' primer and a J-beta primer mix, a second PCR proceeded for about 6 to 11 cycles. From the 5' RACE reads, TCRdb called clonotypes with MiXCR, one entry per CDR3 protein. Of about 1.4 million distinct CDR3 sequences in the sample, approximately 60% are singletons; the top ten hold 6.5% to 8.5%. This CDR3 has 12 amino acids. Germline V gene lookup returns CDR1 SGHDT and CDR2 YYEEEE. Trimming left V 2 bases short and J 6 bases short, with 9 bases between. The rearrangement uses TRBV5-6 and TRBJ2-7; D gene uncertain. Material for sequencing was blood. The receptor's source is a man aged 18-30 years in good health. The CDR3 DNA follows: TGTGCCAGCAGCTTAGGGTTGGCCGAGCAGTACTTC. This encodes CASSLGLAEQYF.